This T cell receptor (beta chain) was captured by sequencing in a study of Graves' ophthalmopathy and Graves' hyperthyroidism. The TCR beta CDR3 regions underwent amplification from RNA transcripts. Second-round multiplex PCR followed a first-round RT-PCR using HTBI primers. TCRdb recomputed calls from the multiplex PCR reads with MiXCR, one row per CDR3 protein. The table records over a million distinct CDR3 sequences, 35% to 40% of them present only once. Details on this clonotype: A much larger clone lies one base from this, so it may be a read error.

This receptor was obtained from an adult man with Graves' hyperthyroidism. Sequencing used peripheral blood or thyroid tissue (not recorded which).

The CDR3 DNA reads TGCGGCGTTAAAACAGGCAATCAGCCCCAGCATTTT. As protein: CGVKTGNQPQHF. The chain uses TRBV29-1 and TRBJ1-5; D remains unclear. The CDR3 covers 12 residues. Germline CDR1 reads SQVTM; CDR2 reads ANQGSEA.